One sample yielded the 10 T cell receptor beta chains listed below, sequenced in a study of T cells expressing NK-cell markers. TCRdb re-called the 5' RACE reads; every CDR3 protein appears as one record, without DNA. The ten most abundant clones cover about 5.2% of a sample with fewer than 400,000 distinct CDR3 sequences. Sequenced: blood T cells: a sorted CD56 or NKG2C T cell subset, CD4+ or CD8+ T cells, or bulk PBMC T cells (not recorded which). The receptor source for this set is a man aged 18 to 69 in good health.

The genes are TRBV20-1 and TRBJ2-3; TCRdb's assignment of TRBD2 cannot be checked, as there is no DNA. CDR1 DFQATT and CDR2 SNEGSKA come from the germline V gene (reference sequence). This CDR3 contains 16 residues. CDR3 region: CSARGSSGGALDTQYF.

The genes are TRBV12-3 or TRBV12-4 and TRBJ1-2; TCRdb picks TRBD1, but there is no DNA to check that call. The CDR3 totals 14 residues. The CDR3 sequence is CASTGQGTNYGYTF.

The V gene is TRBV6-5, the J gene TRBJ2-7; TCRdb returns TRBD1, unconfirmable since there is no DNA. The V gene's germline CDR1 is MNHEY and CDR2 SVGAGI. The CDR3 contains 14 residues. The CDR3 loop reads CASRYIGGNYEQYF.

V gene TRBV4-2 combines with J gene TRBJ1-4. CDR1 and CDR2 from the germline V gene are LGHNA and YNFKEQ. CDR3 length: 12 amino acids. CDR3 sequence reads: CASSLRGEKLFF.

This chain connects TRBV7-8 to TRBJ2-7. The germline V gene encodes CDR1 SGHVS and CDR2 FQNEAQ. The CDR3 contains 14 residues. CDR3 region: CASRSRGGPYEQYF.

The chain carries TRBV20-1 and TRBJ1-6. This CDR3 spans 14 amino acids. Per germline, CDR1 DFQATT and CDR2 SNEGSKA (reference sequence). This CDR3 is CSAGRSGLNSPLHF.

The chain has TRBV20-1 and TRBJ1-4. This CDR3 is 13 amino acids long. Germline V lookup: CDR1 DFQATT, CDR2 SNEGSKA (reference sequence). The CDR3 reads CSAKPATNEKLFF.

This sequence joins TRBV2 and TRBJ1-2. Germline V gene data show CDR1 as SNHLY and CDR2 as FYNNEI. CDR3 length: 14 residues. The CDR3 here is CASSMQWEFGGYTF.

CDR3 residues: CASSVSINEKLFF. The chain recombines TRBV3-1 with TRBJ1-4. Germline CDR1 is LGHDT and CDR2 is YNNKEL (reference sequence). This CDR3 is 13 amino acids long.

The rearrangement links TRBV20-1 to TRBJ1-1. This CDR3 spans 12 amino acids. Germline V CDR1 and CDR2: DFQATT, SNEGSKA (reference sequence). CDR3 sequence: CSADDTNTEAFF.